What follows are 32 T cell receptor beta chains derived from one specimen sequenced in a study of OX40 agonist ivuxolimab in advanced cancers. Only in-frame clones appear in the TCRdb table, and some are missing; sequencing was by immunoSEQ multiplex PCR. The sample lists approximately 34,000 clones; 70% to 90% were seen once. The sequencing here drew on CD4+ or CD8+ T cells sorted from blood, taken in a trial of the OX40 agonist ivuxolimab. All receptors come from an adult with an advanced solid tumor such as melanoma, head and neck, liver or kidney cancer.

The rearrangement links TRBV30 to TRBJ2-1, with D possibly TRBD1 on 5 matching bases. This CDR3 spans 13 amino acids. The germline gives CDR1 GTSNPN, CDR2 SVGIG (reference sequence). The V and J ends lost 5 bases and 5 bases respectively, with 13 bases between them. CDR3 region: CAWVSRAHNEQFF. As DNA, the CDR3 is TGTGCCTGGGTTAGCAGGGCCCACAATGAGCAGTTCTTC.

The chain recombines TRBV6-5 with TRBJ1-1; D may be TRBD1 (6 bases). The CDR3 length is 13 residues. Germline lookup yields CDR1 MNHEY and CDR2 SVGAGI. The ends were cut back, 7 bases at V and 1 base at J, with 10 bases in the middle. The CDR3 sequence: CASTEGENTEAFF. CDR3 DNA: TGTGCCAGCACTGAGGGGGAGAACACTGAAGCTTTCTTT.

CDR3 in amino acids: CASLVGPGEGSIADTQYF. DNA of the CDR3: TGTGCCAGCCTGGTAGGGCCAGGGGAGGGTAGTATCGCAGATACGCAGTATTTT. The J gene is TRBJ2-3, the V gene TRBV5-5; tentative D call: TRBD2 (7 bases). Germline-derived CDR1 and CDR2 are SGHKS and YYEKEE (reference sequence). The germline V and J ends were trimmed by 7 bases and 4 bases, with 28 bases remaining between them. CDR3 length: 18 amino acids.

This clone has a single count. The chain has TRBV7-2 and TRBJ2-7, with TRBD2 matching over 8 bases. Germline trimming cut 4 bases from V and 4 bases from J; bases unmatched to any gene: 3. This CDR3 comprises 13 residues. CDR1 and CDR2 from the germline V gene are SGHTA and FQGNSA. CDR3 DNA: TGTGCCAGCAGCTGGACTAGCTTGTACGAGCAGTACTTC. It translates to CASSWTSLYEQYF.

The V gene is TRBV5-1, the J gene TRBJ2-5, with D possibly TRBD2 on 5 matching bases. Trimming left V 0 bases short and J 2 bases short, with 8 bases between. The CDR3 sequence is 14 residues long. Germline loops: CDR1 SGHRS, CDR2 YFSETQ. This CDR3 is CASSLASPQETQYF. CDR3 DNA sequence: TGCGCCAGCAGCTTGGCTAGCCCTCAAGAGACCCAGTACTTC. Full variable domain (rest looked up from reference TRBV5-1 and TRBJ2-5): KAGVTQTPRYLIKTRGQQVTLSCSPISGHRSVSWYQQTPGQGLQFLFEYFSETQRNKGNFPGRFSGRQFSNSRSEMNVSTLELGDSALYLCASSLASPQETQYFGPGTRLLVL.

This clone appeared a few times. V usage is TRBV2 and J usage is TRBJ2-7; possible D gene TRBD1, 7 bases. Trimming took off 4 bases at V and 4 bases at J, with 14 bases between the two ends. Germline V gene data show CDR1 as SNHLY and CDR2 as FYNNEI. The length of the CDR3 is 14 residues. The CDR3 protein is CASSAGGRMYEQYF. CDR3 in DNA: TGTGCCAGCAGTGCAGGGGGGCGTATGTACGAGCAGTACTTC.

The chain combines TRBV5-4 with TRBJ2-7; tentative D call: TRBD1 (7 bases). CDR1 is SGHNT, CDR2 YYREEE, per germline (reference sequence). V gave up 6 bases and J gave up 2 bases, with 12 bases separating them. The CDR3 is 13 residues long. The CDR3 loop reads CASTGGQTYEQYF. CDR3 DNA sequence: TGTGCCAGCACCGGGGGACAGACCTACGAGCAGTACTTC. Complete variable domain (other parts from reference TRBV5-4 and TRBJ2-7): ETGVTQSPTHLIKTRGQQVTLRCSSQSGHNTVSWYQQALGQGPQFIFQYYREEENGRGNFPPRFSGLQFPNYSSELNVNALELDDSALYLCASTGGQTYEQYFGPGTRLTVT.

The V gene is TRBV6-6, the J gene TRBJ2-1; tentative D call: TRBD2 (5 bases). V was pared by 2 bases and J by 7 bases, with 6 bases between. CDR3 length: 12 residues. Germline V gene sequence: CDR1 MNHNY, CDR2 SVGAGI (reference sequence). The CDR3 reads CASSYTGNEQFF. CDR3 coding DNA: TGTGCCAGCAGTTACACGGGGAATGAGCAGTTCTTC.

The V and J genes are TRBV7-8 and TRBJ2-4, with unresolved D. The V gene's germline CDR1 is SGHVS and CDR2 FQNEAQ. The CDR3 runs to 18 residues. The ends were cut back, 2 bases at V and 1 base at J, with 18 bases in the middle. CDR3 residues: CASSLLPGESRAKNIQYF. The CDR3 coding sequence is TGTGCCAGCAGCTTACTGCCAGGAGAATCTCGGGCCAAAAACATTCAGTACTTC. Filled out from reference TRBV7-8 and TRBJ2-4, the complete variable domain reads GAGVSQSPRYKVAKRGQDVALRCDPISGHVSLFWYQQALGQGPEFLTYFQNEAQLDKSGLPSDRFFAERPEGSVSTLKIQRTQQEDSAVYLCASSLLPGESRAKNIQYFGAGTRLSVL.

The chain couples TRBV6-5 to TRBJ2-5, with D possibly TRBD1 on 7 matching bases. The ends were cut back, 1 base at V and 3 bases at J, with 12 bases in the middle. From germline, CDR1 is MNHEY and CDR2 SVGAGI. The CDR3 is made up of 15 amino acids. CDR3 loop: CASSYYAGTEETQYF. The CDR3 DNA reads TGTGCCAGCAGTTACTATGCGGGGACAGAAGAGACCCAGTACTTC.

The CDR3, as DNA: TGTGCCAGCAGCTTGGGGCAGGGGACAGTGGTCTATGGCTACACCTTC. It yields the protein CASSLGQGTVVYGYTF. This rearrangement joins TRBV5-6 to TRBJ1-2; 7 bases align to TRBD1. Per germline, CDR1 SGHDT and CDR2 YYEEEE. The CDR3 contains 16 residues. The V gene end was trimmed by 0 bases and the J gene end by 4 bases; junction bases not matched to a gene: 9.

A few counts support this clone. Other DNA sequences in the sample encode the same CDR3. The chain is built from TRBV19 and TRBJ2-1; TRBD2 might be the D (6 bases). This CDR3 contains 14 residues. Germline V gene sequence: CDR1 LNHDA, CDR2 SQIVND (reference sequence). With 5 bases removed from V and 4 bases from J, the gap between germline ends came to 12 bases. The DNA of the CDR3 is TGTGCCAGTAGTCCAGGAGGGGATTACAATGAGCAGTTCTTC. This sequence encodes CASSPGGDYNEQFF.

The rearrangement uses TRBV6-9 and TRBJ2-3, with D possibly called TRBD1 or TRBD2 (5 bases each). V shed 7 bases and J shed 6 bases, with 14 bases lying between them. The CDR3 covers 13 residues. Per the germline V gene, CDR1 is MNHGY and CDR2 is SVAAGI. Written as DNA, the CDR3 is TGTGCCAGCATTAAGGGACCTGAGGATACGCAGTATTTT. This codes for CASIKGPEDTQYF.

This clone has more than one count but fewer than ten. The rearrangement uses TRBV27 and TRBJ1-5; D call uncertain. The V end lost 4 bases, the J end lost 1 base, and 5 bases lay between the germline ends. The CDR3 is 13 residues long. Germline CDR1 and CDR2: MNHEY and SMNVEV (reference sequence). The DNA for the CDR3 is TGTGCCAGCAGTTCAGACAGCAATCAGCCCCAGCATTTT. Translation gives CASSSDSNQPQHF.

Written as DNA, the CDR3 is TGCGCCAGCAGCCAGTCCCGGGACAGCTTCTACGAGCAGTACTTC. Translated: CASSQSRDSFYEQYF. V and J are TRBV4-1 and TRBJ2-7; 7 bases match TRBD1. The junction had 8 bases not matched to a gene; V was cut back by 3 bases and J by 3 bases. CDR1 and CDR2 (germline): MGHRA, YSYEKL. The CDR3 extends over 15 amino acids.

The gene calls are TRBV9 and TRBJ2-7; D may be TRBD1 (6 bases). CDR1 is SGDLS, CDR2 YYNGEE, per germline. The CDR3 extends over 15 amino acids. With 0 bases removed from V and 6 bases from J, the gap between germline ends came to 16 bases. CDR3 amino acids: CASSVETGTSGEQYF. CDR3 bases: TGTGCCAGCAGCGTAGAGACCGGGACATCAGGCGAGCAGTACTTC.

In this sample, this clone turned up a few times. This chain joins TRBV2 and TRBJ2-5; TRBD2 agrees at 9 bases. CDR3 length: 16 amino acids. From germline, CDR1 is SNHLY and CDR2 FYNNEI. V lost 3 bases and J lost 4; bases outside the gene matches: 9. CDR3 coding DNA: TGTGCCAGCAGTGATCCGGCGGGGGGGCCTCGAGAGACCCAGTACTTC. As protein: CASSDPAGGPRETQYF.

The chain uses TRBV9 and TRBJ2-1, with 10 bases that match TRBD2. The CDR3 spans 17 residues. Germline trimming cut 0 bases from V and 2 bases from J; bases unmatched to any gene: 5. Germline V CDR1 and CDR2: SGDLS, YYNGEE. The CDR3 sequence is CASSVDPSGGPYNEQFF. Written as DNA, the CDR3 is TGTGCCAGCAGCGTAGATCCTAGCGGGGGACCCTACAATGAGCAGTTCTTC.

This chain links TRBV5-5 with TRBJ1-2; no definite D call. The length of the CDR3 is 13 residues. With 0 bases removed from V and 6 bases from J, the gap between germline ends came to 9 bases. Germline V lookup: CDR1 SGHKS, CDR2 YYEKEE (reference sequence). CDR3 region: CASSLGPTDGYTF. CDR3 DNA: TGTGCCAGCAGCTTGGGACCGACTGATGGCTACACCTTC.

CDR3 coding DNA: TGTGCCAGCAGCTTAGATAAGAGGACAGGGGGCTGGATGAACACTGAAGCTTTCTTT. Protein product: CASSLDKRTGGWMNTEAFF. The V and J genes are TRBV11-2 and TRBJ1-1; 11 nucleotides line up with TRBD1. The junction had 9 bases not matched to a gene; V was cut back by 0 bases and J by 0 bases. Per the germline V gene, CDR1 is SGHAT and CDR2 is FQNNGV. The length of the CDR3 is 19 residues.

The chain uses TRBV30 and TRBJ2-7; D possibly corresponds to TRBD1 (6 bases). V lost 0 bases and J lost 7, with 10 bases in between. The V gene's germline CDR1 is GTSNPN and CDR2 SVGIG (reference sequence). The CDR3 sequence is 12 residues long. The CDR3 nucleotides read TGTGCCTGGAGTGTACAAGGGGGTGAGCAGTACTTC. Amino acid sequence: CAWSVQGGEQYF.

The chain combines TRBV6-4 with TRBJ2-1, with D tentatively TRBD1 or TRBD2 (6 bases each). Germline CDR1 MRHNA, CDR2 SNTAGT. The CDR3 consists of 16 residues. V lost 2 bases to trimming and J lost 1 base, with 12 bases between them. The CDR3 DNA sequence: TGTGCCAGCAGTGACAGGGGGGCCACTTCCTACAATGAGCAGTTCTTC. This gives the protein CASSDRGATSYNEQFF.

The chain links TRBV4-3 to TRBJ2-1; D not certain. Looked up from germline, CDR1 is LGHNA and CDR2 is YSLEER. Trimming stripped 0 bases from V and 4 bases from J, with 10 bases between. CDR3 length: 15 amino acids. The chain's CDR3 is CASSQDKTVYNEQFF. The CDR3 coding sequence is TGCGCCAGCAGCCAAGATAAGACCGTTTACAATGAGCAGTTCTTC.

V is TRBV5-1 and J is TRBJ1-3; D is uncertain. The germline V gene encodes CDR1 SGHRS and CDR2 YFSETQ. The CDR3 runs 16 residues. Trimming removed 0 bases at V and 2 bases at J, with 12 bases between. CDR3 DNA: TGCGCCAGCAGCTTGGACCCGGGTTCAACTGGAAACACCATATATTTT. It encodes CASSLDPGSTGNTIYF.

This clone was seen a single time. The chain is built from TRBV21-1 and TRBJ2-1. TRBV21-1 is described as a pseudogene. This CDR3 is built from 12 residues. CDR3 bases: TGTGCCAGCAACATAGTCGACAATGAGCAGTTCTTC. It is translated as CASNIVDNEQFF.

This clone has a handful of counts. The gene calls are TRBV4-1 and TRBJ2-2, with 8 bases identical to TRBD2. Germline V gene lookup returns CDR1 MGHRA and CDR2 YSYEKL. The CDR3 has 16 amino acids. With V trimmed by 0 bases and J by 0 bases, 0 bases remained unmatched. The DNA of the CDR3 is TGCGCCAGCAGCCAAGAGGGACTAGCGAACACCGGGGAGCTGTTTTTT. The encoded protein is CASSQEGLANTGELFF.

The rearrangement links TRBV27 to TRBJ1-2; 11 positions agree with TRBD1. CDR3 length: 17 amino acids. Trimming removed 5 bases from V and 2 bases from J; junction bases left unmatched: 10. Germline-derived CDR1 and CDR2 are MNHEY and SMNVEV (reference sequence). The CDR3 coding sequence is TGTGCCAGCAGTCATCCGGGACAGGGGGGAAAAAACTATGGCTACACCTTC. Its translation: CASSHPGQGGKNYGYTF.

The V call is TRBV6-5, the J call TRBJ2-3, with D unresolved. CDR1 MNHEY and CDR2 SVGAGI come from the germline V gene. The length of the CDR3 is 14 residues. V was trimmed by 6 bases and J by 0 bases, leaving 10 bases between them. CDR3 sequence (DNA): TGTGCCAGCAGCCCCCCCATGAGCACAGATACGCAGTATTTT. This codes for CASSPPMSTDTQYF.

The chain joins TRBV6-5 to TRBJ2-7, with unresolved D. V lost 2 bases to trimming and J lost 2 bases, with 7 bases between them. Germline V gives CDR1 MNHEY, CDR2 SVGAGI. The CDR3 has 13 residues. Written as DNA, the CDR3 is TGTGCCAGCAGTTACGGCACCCCCTACGAGCAGTACTTC. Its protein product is CASSYGTPYEQYF.

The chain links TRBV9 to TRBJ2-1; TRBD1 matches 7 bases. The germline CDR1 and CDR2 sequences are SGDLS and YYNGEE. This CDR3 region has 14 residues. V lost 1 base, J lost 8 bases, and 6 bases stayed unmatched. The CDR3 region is CASSVFWTGDEQFF. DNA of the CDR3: TGTGCCAGCAGCGTATTTTGGACAGGCGATGAGCAGTTCTTC.

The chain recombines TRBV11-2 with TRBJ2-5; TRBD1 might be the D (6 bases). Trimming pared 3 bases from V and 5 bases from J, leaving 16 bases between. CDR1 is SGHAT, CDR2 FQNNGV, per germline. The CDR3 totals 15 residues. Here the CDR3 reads CASSLNQGGGETQYF. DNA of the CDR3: TGTGCCAGCAGCTTGAACCAAGGGGGTGGGGAGACCCAGTACTTC. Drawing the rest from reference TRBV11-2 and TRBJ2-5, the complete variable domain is EAGVAQSPRYKIIEKRQSVAFWCNPISGHATLYWYQQILGQGPKLLIQFQNNGVVDDSQLPKDRFSAERLKGVDSTLKIQPAKLEDSAVYLCASSLNQGGGETQYFGPGTRLLVL.

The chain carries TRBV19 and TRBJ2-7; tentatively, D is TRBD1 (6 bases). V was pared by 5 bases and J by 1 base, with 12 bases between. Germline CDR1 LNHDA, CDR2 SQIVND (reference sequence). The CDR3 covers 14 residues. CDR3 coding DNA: TGTGCCAGTAGTCCTGAGGGGACATCCTACGAGCAGTACTTC. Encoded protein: CASSPEGTSYEQYF.